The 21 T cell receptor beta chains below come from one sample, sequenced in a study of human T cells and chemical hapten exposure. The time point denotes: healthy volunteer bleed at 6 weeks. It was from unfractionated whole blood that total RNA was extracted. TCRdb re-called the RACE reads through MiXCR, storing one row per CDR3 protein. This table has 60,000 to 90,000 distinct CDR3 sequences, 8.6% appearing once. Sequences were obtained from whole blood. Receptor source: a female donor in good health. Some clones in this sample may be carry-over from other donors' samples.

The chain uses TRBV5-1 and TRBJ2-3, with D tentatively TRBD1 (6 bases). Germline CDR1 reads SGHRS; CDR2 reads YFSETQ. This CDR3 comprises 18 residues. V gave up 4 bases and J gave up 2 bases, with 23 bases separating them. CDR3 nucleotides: TGCGCCAGCAGCCGAGCTACGACCTACAGGGATGTCACAGATACGCAGTATTTT. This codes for CASSRATTYRDVTDTQYF.

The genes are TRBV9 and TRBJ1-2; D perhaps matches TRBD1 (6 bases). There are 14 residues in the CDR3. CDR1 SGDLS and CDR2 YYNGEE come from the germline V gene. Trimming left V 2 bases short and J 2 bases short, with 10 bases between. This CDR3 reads CASSVGGQNYGYTF. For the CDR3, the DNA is TGTGCCAGCAGCGTTGGGGGACAAAACTATGGCTACACCTTC.

CDR3 loop: CSVVWEDEQFF. For the CDR3, the DNA is TGCAGCGTTGTTTGGGAAGACGAGCAGTTCTTC. V is TRBV29-1 and J is TRBJ2-1, with D unclear. V was shortened by 4 bases and J by 10 bases, with 11 bases between the two germline ends. The CDR3 extends over 11 amino acids. Germline assignment: CDR1 SQVTM and CDR2 ANQGSEA.

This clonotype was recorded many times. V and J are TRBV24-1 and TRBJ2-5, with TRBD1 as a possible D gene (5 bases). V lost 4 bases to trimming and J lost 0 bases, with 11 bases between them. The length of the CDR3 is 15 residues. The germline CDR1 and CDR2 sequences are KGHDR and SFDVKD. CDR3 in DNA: TGTGCCACCAGTGACACACAGGTTTACCAAGAGACCCAGTACTTC. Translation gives CATSDTQVYQETQYF.

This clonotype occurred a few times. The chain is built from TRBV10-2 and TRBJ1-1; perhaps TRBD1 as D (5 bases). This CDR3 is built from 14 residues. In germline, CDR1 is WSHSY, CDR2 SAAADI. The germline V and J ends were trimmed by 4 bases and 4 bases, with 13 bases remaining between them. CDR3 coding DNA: TGCGCCAGCAGTGCGCCGGGGCCCTCCACTGAAGCTTTCTTT. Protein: CASSAPGPSTEAFF.

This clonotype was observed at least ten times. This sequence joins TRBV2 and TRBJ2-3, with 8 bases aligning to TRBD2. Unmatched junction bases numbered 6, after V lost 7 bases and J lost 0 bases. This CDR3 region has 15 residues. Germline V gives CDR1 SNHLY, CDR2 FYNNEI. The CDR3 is CASNERLASTDTQYF. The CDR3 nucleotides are TGTGCCAGCAACGAAAGACTAGCGAGCACAGATACGCAGTATTTT.

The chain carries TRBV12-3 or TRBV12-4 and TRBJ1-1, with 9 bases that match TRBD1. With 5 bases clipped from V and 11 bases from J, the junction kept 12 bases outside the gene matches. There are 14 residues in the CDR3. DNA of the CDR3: TGTGCCAGCAGTCTAACAGGGGGCCTGGTGGAGGCTTTCTTT. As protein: CASSLTGGLVEAFF.

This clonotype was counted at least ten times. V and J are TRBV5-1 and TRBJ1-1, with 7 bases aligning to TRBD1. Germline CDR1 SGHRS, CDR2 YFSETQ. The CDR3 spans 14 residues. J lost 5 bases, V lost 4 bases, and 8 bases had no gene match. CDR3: CASSLLTGETEAFF. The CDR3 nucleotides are TGCGCCAGCAGCCTTCTTACAGGGGAAACTGAAGCTTTCTTT. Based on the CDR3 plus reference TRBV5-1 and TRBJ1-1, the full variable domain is KAGVTQTPRYLIKTRGQQVTLSCSPISGHRSVSWYQQTPGQGLQFLFEYFSETQRNKGNFPGRFSGRQFSNSRSEMNVSTLELGDSALYLCASSLLTGETEAFFGQGTRLTVV.

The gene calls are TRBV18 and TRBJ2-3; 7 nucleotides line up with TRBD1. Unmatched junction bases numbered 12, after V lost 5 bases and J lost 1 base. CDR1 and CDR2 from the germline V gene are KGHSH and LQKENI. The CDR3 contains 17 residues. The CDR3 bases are TGTGCCAGCTCAGCCTACGACAGGGTTGGCGGCACAGATACGCAGTATTTT. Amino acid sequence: CASSAYDRVGGTDTQYF.

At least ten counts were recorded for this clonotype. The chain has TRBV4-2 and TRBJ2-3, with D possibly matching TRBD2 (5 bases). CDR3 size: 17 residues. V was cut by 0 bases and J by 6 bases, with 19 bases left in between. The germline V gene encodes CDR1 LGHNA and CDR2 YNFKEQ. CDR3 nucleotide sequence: TGTGCCAGCAGCCAAGATCTGGGCATCACCCGAGGGGATACGCAGTATTTT. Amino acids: CASSQDLGITRGDTQYF.

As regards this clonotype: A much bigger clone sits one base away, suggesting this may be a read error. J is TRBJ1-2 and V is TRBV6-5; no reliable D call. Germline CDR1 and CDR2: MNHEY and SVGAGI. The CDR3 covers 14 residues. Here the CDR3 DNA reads TGTACCAGCAAGCTTCTGGGATCGAACTATGGCTACACCTTC. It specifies CTSKLLGSNYGYTF.

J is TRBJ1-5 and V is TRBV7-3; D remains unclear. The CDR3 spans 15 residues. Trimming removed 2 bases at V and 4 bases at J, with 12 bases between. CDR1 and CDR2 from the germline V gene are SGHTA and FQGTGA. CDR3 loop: CASSLFRGQNQPQHF. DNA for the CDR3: TGTGCCAGCAGCTTATTTCGCGGGCAGAATCAGCCCCAGCATTTT.

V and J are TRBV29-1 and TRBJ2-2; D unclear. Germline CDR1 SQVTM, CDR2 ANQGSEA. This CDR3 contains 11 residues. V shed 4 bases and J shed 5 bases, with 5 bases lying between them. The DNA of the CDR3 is TGCAGCGTTGTTAAAACCGGGGAGCTGTTTTTT. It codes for CSVVKTGELFF.

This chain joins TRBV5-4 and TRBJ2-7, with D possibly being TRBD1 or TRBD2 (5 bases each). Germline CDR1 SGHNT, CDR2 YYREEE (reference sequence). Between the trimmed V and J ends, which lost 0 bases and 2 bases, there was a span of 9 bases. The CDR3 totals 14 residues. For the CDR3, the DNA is TGTGCCAGCAGCTTGGTTGGGGGTCCCTACGAGCAGTACTTC. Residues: CASSLVGGPYEQYF.

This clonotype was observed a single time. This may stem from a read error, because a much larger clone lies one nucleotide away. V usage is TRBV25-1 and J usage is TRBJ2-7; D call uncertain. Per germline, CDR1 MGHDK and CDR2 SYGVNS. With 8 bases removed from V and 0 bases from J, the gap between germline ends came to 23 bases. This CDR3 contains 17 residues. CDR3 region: CASQKQPSRHSSYEQYF. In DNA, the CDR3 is TGTGCCAGCCAAAAGCAACCAAGTAGACACAGCTCCTACGAGCAGTACTTC.

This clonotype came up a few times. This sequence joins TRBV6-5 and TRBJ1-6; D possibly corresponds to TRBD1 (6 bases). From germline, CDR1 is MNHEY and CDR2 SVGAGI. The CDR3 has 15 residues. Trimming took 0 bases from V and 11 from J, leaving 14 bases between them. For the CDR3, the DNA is TGTGCCAGCAGTTACTCGATGCAGGGGATGGCACCCCTCCACTTT. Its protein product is CASSYSMQGMAPLHF.

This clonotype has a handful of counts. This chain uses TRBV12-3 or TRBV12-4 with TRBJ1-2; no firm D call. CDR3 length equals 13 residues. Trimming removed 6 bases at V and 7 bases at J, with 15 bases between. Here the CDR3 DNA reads TGTGCCAGCAGCCTTTCCCCCCCAGGTGGCTACACCTTC. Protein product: CASSLSPPGGYTF.

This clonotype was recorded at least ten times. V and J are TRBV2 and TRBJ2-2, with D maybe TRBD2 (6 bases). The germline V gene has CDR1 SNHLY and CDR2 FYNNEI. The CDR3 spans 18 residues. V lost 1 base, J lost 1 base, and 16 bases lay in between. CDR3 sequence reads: CASSEGRGEGENTGELFF. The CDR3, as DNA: TGTGCCAGCAGTGAAGGACGCGGGGAAGGCGAGAACACCGGGGAGCTGTTTTTT. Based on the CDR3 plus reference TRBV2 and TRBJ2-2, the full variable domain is EPEVTQTPSHQVTQMGQEVILRCVPISNHLYFYWYRQILGQKVEFLVSFYNNEISEKSEIFDDQFSVERPDGSNFTLKIRSTKLEDSAMYFCASSEGRGEGENTGELFFGEGSRLTVL.

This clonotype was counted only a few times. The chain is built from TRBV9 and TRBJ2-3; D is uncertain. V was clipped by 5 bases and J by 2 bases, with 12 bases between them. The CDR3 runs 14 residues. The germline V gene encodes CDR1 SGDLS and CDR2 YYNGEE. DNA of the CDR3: TGTGCCAGCAGGCCCAGAACAAACACAGATACGCAGTATTTT. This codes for CASRPRTNTDTQYF.

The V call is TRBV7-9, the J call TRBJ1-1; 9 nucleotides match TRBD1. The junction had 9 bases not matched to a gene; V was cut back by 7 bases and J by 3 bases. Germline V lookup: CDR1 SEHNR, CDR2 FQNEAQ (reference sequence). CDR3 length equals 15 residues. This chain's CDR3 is CASTLSGTGYTEAFF. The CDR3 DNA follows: TGTGCCAGCACACTCTCCGGGACAGGGTACACTGAAGCTTTCTTT.

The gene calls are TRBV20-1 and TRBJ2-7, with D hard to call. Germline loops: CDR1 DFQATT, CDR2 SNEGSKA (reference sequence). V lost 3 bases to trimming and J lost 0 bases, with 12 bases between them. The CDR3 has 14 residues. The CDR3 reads CSARPLTSSYEQYF. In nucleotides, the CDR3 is TGCAGTGCTAGGCCACTAACGAGCTCCTACGAGCAGTACTTC.